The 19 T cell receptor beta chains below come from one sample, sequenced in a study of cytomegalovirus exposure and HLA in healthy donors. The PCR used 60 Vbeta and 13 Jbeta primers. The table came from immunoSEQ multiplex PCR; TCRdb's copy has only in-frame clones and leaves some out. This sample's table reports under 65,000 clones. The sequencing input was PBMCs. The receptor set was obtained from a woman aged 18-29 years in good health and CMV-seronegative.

The CDR3 coding sequence is TGTGCCAGCACCCTACTTAGGGGTAGCCGGGACAAACACTATGGCTACACCTTC. Amino acids: CASTLLRGSRDKHYGYTF. This rearrangement joins TRBV7-9 to TRBJ1-2; tentative D call: TRBD1 (6 bases). Trimming took off 7 bases at V and 3 bases at J, with 27 bases between the two ends. This CDR3 has 18 amino acids. Per germline, CDR1 SEHNR and CDR2 FQNEAQ (reference sequence). Full variable domain (outside the CDR3, taken from reference TRBV7-9 and TRBJ1-2): DTGVSQNPRHKITKRGQNVTFRCDPISEHNRLYWYRQTLGQGPEFLTYFQNEAQLEKSRLLSDRFSAERPKGSFSTLEIQRTEQGDSAMYLCASTLLRGSRDKHYGYTFGSGTRLTVV.

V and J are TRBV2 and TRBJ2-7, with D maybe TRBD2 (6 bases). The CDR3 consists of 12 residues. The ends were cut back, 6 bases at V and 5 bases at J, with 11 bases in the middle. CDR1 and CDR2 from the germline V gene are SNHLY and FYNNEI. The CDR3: CASRVGEDEQYF. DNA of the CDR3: TGTGCCAGCAGGGTGGGGGAGGACGAGCAGTACTTC.

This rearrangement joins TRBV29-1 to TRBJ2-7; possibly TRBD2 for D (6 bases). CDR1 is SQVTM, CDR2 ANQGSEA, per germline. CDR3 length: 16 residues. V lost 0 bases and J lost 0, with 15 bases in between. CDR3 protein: CSVEDRSSGLSYEQYF. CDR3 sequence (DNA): TGCAGCGTTGAAGATCGGAGTAGCGGACTCTCCTACGAGCAGTACTTC.

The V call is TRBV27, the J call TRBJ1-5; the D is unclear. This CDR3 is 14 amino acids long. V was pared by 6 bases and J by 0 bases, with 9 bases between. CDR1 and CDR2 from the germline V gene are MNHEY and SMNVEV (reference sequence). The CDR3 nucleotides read TGTGCCAGCAGCGAGGCAGATAGCAATCAGCCCCAGCATTTT. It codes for CASSEADSNQPQHF.

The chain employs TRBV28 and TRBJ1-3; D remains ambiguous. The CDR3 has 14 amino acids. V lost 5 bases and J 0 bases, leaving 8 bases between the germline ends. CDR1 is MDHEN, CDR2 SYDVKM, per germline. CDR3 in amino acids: CASSASASGNTIYF. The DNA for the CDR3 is TGTGCCAGCAGTGCCAGTGCCTCTGGAAACACCATATATTTT.

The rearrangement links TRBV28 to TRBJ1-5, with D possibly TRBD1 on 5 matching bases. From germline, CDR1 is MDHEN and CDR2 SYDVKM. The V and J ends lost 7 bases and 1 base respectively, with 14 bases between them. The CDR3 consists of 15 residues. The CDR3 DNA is TGTGCCAGCAAAGGAGGGGATGGGAGCAATCAGCCCCAGCATTTT. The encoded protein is CASKGGDGSNQPQHF.

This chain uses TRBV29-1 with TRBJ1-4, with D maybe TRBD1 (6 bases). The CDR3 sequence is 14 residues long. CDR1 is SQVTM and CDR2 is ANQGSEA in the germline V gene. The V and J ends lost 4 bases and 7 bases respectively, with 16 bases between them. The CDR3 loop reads CSVGGGLGGEKLFF. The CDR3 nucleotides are TGCAGCGTTGGGGGGGGGCTCGGGGGTGAAAAACTGTTTTTT.

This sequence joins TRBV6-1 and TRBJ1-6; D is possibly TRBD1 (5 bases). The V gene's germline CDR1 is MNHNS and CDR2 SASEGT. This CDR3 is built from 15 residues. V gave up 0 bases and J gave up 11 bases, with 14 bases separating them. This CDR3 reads CASSEALAREAPLHF. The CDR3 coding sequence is TGTGCCAGCAGTGAAGCGCTGGCCAGGGAGGCACCCCTCCACTTT.

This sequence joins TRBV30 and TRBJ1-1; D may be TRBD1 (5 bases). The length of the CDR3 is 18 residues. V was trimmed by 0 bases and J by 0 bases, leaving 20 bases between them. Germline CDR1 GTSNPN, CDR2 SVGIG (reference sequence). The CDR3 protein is CAWSVRGGRKFMNTEAFF. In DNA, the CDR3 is TGTGCCTGGAGTGTACGGGGGGGACGGAAATTCATGAACACTGAAGCTTTCTTT.

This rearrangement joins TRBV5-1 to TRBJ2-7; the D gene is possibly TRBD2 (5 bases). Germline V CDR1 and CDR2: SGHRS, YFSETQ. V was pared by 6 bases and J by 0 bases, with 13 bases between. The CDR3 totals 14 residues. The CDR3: CASTQEEDSYEQYF. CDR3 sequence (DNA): TGCGCCAGCACCCAAGAGGAGGACTCCTACGAGCAGTACTTC.

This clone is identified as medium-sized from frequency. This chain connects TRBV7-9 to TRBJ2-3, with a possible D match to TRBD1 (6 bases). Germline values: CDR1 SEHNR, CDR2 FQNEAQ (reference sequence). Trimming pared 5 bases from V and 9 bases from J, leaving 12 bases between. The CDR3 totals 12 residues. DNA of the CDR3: TGTGCCAGCAGCCCCGGGACAAACACGCAGTATTTT. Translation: CASSPGTNTQYF.

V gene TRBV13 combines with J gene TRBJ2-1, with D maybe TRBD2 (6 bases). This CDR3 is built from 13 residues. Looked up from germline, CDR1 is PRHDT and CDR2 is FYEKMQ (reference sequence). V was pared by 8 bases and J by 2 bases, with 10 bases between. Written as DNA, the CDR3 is TGTGCCAGCGGCCGGGAGCCCTACAATGAGCAGTTCTTC. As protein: CASGREPYNEQFF.

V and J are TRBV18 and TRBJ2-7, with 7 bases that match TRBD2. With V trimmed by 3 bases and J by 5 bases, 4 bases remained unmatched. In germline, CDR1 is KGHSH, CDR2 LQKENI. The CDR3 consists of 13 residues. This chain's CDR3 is CASSPRAGDEQYF. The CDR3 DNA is TGTGCCAGCTCACCTCGGGCGGGAGACGAGCAGTACTTC.

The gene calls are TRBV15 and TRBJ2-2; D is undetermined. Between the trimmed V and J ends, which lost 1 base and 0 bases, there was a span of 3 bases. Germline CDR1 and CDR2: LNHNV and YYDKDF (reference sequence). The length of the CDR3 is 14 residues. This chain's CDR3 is CATSRGPNTGELFF. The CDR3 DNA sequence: TGTGCCACCAGCAGAGGGCCGAACACCGGGGAGCTGTTTTTT.

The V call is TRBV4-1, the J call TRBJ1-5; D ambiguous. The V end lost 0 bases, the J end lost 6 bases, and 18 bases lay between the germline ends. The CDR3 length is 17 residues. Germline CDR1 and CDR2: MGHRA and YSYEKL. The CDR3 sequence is CASSQDSLAGFAQPQHF. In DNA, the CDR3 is TGCGCCAGCAGCCAAGACTCCCTTGCGGGGTTTGCTCAGCCCCAGCATTTT.

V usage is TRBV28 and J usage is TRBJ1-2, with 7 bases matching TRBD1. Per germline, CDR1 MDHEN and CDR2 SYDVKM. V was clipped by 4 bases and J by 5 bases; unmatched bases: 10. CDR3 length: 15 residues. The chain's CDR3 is CASSSSMTGRYGYTF. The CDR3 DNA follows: TGTGCCAGCAGTTCCTCCATGACAGGGCGATATGGCTACACCTTC.

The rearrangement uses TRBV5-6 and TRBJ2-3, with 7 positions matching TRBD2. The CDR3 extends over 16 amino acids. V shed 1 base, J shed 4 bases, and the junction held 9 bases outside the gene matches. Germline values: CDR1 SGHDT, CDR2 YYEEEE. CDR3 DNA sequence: TGTGCCAGCAGCTTGATCGGACTAGATGCCCCAGATACGCAGTATTTT. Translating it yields CASSLIGLDAPDTQYF.

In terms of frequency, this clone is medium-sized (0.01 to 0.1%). CDR3 sequence reads: CASSLLGRPYEQYF. The CDR3 nucleotides read TGCGCCAGCAGCCTCCTGGGCCGACCCTACGAGCAGTACTTC. This chain connects TRBV5-1 to TRBJ2-7; D not resolved. CDR3 size: 14 residues. V lost 4 bases and J 2 bases, leaving 13 bases between the germline ends. Germline V lookup: CDR1 SGHRS, CDR2 YFSETQ.

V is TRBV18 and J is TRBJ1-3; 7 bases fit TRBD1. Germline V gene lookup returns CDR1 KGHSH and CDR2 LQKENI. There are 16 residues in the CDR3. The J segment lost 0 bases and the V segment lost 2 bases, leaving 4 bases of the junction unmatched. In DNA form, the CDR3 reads TGTGCCAGCTCACCAAAACAGGGGAGCTCTGGAAACACCATATATTTT. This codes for CASSPKQGSSGNTIYF.